This paragraph reports one T cell receptor (beta chain). In the study's own analysis: By means of reference gene primer amplification, nucleated cell counts were estimated. Libraries were prepared by immunoSEQ multiplex PCR; TCRdb keeps only in-frame clonotypes and omits some of them. V and J calls and clone size are those listed in that table; D and trimming were worked out from the DNA. The sample includes more than 40,000 clones, 88% of them seen just once. Germline CDR1 is MGHDK and CDR2 is SYGVNS. V was cut by 4 bases and J by 5 bases, with 10 bases left in between. The CDR3 length is 13 residues. The data derive from a study of blood T cell repertoires in COVID-19.

Sequencing input: peripheral blood. The rearrangement uses TRBV25-1 and TRBJ2-3; the D gene is possibly TRBD2 (5 bases). The TCR comes from a man between 50 and 59 years old with active COVID-19. Here the CDR3 DNA reads TGTGCCAGCAGTGTTGGACTCCGAGATACGCAGTATTTT. Amino acid sequence: CASSVGLRDTQYF. Supplemented by reference TRBV25-1 and TRBJ2-3, the full variable domain reads EADIYQTPRYLVIGTGKKITLECSQTMGHDKMYWYQQDPGMELHLIHYSYGVNSTEKGDLSSESTVSRIRTEHFPLTLESARPSHTSQYLCASSVGLRDTQYFGPGTRLTVL.